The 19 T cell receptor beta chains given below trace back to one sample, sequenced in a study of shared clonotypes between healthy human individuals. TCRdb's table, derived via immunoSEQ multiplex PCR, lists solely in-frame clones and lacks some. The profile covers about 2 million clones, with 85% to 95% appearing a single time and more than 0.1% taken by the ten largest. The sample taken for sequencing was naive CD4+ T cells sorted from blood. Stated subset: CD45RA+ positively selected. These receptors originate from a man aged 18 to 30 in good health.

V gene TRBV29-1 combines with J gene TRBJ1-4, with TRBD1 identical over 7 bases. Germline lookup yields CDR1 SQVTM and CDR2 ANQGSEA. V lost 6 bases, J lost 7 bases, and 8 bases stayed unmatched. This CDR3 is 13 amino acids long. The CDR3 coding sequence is TGCAGCGTCCTACAGGGGACTTTTGAAAAACTGTTTTTT. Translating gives CSVLQGTFEKLFF.

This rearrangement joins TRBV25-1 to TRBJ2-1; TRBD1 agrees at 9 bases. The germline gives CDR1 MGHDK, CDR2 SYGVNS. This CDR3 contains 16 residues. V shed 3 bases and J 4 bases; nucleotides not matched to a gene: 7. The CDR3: CASSERPGQGYNEQFF. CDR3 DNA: TGTGCCAGCAGTGAGAGACCGGGACAGGGATACAATGAGCAGTTCTTC.

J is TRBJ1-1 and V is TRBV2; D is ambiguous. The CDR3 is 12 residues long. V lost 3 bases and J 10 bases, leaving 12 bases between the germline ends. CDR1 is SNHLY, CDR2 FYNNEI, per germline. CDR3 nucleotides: TGTGCCAGCAGTGATTATCTTGAGGGAGCTTTCTTT. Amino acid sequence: CASSDYLEGAFF.

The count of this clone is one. CDR3 sequence (DNA): TGTGCCAGCAGCTTAGTACTAGTCCAAGAGACCCAGTACTTC. It yields the protein CASSLVLVQETQYF. The genes are TRBV7-9 and TRBJ2-5; D might be TRBD2 (5 bases). CDR1 SEHNR and CDR2 FQNEAQ come from the germline V gene (reference sequence). Trimming left V 1 base short and J 1 base short, with 7 bases between. CDR3 length: 14 residues.

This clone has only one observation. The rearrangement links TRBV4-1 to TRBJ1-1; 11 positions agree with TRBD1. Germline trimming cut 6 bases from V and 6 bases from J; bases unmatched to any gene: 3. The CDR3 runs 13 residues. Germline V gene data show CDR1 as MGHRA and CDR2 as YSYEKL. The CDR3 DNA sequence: TGCGCCAGCAGAAGGACAGGGGGCTCTGAAGCTTTCTTT. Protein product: CASRRTGGSEAFF.

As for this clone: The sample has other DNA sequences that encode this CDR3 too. The CDR3 sequence is CASSLLRDGYTF. In nucleotides, the CDR3 is TGTGCCAGCAGTTTGTTAAGGGATGGCTACACCTTC. The V gene is TRBV28, the J gene TRBJ1-2; D remains unclear. The V gene's germline CDR1 is MDHEN and CDR2 SYDVKM. V lost 3 bases, J lost 6 bases, and 8 bases lay in between. This CDR3 spans 12 amino acids.

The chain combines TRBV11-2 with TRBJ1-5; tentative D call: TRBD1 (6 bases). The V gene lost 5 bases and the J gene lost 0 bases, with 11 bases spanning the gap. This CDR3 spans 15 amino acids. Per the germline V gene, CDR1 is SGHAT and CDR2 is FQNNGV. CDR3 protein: CASSPGTISNQPQHF. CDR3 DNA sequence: TGTGCCAGCAGCCCCGGGACAATTAGCAATCAGCCCCAGCATTTT.

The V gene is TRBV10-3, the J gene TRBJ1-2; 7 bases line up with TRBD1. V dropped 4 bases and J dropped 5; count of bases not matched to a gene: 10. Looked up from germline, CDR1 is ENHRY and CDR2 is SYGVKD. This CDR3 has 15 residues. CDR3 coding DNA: TGTGCCATCAGTGGCACCGGGACAGCTACTTATGGCTACACCTTC. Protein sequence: CAISGTGTATYGYTF.

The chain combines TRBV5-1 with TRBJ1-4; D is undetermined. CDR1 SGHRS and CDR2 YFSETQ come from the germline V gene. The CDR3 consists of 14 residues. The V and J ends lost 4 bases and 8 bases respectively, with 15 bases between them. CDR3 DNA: TGCGCCAGCAGCACCGCGCGGGCCGGGGAAAAACTGTTTTTT. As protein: CASSTARAGEKLFF. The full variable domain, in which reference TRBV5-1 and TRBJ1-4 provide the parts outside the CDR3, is KAGVTQTPRYLIKTRGQQVTLSCSPISGHRSVSWYQQTPGQGLQFLFEYFSETQRNKGNFPGRFSGRQFSNSRSEMNVSTLELGDSALYLCASSTARAGEKLFFGSGTQLSVL.

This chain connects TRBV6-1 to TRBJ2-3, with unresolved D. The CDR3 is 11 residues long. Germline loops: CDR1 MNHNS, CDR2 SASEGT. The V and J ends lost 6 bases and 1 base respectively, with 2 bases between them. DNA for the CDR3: TGTGCCAGCAGCCGCACAGATACGCAGTATTTT. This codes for CASSRTDTQYF.

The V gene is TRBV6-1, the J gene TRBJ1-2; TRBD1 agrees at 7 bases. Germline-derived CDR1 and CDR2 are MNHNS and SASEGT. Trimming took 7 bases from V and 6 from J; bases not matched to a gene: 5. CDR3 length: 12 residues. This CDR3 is CASTLQGHGYTF. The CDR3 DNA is TGTGCCAGCACCTTACAGGGGCATGGCTACACCTTC.

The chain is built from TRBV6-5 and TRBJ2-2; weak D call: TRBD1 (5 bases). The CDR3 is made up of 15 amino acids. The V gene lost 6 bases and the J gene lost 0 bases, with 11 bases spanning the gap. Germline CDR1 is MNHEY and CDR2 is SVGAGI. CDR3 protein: CASSRRTPNTGELFF. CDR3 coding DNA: TGTGCCAGCAGCCGACGGACACCGAACACCGGGGAGCTGTTTTTT.

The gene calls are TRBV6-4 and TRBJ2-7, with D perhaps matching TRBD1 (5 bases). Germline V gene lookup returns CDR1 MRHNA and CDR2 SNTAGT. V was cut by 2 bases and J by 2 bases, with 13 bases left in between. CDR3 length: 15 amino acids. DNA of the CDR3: TGTGCCAGCAGTGACCCTGTGACAGCCACCTACGAGCAGTACTTC. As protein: CASSDPVTATYEQYF.

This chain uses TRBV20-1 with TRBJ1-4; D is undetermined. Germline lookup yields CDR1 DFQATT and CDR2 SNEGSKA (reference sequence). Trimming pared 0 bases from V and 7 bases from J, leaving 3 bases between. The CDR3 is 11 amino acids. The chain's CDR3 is CSAREGEKLFF. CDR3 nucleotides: TGCAGTGCTAGAGAGGGTGAAAAACTGTTTTTT.

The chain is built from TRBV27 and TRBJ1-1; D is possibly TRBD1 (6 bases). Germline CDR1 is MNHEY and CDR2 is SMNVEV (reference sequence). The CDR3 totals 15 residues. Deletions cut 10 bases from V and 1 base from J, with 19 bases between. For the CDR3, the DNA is TGTGCCACCTCACGCGGGGGCAGGGGGAACACTGAAGCTTTCTTT. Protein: CATSRGGRGNTEAFF.

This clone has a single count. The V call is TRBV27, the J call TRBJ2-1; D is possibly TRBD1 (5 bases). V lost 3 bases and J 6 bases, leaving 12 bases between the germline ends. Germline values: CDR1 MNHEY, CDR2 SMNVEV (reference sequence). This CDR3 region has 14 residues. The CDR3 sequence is CASSLAGLSNEQFF. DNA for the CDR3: TGTGCCAGCAGTTTGGCAGGGCTGAGCAATGAGCAGTTCTTC.

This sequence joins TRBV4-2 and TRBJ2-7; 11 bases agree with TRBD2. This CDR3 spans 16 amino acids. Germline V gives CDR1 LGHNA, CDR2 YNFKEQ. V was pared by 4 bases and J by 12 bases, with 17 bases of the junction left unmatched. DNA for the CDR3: TGTGCCAGCAGCCTTTCTGGAGGGACTAGCGGTGTTCGCGGGTACTTC. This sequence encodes CASSLSGGTSGVRGYF.

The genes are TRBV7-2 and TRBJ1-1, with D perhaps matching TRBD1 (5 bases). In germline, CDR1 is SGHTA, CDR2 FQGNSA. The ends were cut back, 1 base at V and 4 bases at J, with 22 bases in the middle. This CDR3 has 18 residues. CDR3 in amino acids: CASSLGRTRMGRGTEAFF. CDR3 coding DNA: TGTGCCAGCAGCTTAGGGCGAACTCGTATGGGGAGGGGCACTGAAGCTTTCTTT.

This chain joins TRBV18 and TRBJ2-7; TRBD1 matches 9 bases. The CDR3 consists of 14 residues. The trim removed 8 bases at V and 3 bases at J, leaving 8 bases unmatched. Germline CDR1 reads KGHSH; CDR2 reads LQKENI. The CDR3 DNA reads TGTGCCAGCGCCCAACCGGGACAGGGCTACGAGCAGTACTTC. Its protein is CASAQPGQGYEQYF.